Reported below is one T cell receptor (delta chain). The antigen this receptor binds is unknown. Only one base separates this from a far larger clonotype, so it likely reflects a read error. Other DNA sequences in the same sample also yield this CDR3. The source of the sample is a study of gamma-delta T cells after stem cell transplantation (dated by TCRdb to the mid-2010s). The CDR3 runs 18 amino acids, cysteine and phenylalanine included. Solely the CDR3 DNA is kept, with 54 bases framed from the first base. From the germline V gene, CDR1 is GEAIGNYY and CDR2 is EKD. The method was RT-PCR. The instrument given in TCRdb is Illumina MiSeq. TCRdb reprocessed the public data with the CATT caller; entries with the same nucleotide sequence were combined afterwards. In all, the sample holds roughly 1,300 delta-chain clones, and approximately 4.6% of those were seen once. The ten largest account for under 35% of the sample.

This receptor chain uses TRDV2 and TRDJ3, and 11 bases in between align with TRDD3. Sample: gamma-delta T cells. The sequence was collected from a human donor. It is not recorded whose cells these are; they may come from a transplant donor. The CDR3 protein is CACDNTGGYSWDTRQMFF. DNA sequence: TGCGCCTGTGACAATACTGGGGGATATTCCTGGGACACCCGACAGATGTTTTTC.